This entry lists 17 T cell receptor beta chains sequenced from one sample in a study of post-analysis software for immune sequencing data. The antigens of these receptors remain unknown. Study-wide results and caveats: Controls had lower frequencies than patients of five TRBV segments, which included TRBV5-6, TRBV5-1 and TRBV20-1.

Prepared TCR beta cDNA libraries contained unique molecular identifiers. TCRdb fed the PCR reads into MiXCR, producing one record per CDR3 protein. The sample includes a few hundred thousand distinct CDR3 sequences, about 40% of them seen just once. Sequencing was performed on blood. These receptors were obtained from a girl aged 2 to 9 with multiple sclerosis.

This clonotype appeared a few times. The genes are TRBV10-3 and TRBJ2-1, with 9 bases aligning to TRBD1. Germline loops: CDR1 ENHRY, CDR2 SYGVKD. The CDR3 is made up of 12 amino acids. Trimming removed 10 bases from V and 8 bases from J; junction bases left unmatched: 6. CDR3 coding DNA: TGTGCCACGGGACAGGGTAGCGATGAGCAGTTCTTC. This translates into CATGQGSDEQFF.

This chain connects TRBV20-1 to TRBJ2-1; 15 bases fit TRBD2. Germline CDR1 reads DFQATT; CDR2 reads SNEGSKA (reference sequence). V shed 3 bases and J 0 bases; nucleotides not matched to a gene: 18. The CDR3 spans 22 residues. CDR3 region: CSASYVGLAGGRSADSYNEQFF. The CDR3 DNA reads TGCAGTGCTAGTTATGTGGGACTAGCGGGAGGTCGATCGGCTGACTCCTACAATGAGCAGTTCTTC.

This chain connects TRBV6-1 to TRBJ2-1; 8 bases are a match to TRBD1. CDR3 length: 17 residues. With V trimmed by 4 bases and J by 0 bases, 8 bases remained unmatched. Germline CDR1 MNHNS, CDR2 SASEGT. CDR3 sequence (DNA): TGTGCCAGCAGTGCAGGACAGGGTGGGAGCTCCTACAATGAGCAGTTCTTC. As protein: CASSAGQGGSSYNEQFF.

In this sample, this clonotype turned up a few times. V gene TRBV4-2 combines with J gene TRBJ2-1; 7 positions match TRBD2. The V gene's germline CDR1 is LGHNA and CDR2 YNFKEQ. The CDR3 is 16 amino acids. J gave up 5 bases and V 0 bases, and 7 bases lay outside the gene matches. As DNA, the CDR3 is TGTGCCAGCAGCCAAGATTTAGTAGCGGGTAACAATGAGCAGTTCTTC. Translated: CASSQDLVAGNNEQFF.

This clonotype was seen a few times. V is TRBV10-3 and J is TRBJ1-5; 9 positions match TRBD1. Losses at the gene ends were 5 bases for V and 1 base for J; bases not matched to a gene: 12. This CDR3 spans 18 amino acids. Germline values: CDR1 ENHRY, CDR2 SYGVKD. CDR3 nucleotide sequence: TGTGCCATCAGTAGTCCGGGACAGGGAAGAGGAAGCAATCAGCCCCAGCATTTT. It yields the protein CAISSPGQGRGSNQPQHF.

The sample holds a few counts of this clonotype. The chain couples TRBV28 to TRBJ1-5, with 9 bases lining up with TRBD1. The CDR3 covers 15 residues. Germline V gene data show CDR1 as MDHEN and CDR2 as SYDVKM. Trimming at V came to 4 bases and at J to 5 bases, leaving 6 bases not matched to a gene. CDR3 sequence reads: CASSSSGTGYQPQHF. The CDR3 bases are TGTGCCAGCAGTTCGTCCGGGACAGGGTATCAGCCCCAGCATTTT.

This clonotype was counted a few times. This CDR3 is CASSFGHQAGQFF. The CDR3 DNA follows: TGTGCCAGCAGTTTTGGCCACCAAGCGGGGCAGTTCTTC. This sequence joins TRBV28 and TRBJ2-1, with D perhaps matching TRBD2 (6 bases). The CDR3 extends over 13 amino acids. Germline V gives CDR1 MDHEN, CDR2 SYDVKM. V lost 3 bases and J 12 bases, leaving 15 bases between the germline ends.

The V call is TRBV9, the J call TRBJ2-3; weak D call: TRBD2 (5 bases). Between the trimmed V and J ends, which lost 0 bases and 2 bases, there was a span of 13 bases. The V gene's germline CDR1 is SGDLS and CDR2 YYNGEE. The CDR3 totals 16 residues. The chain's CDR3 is CASSVDQRRLTDTQYF. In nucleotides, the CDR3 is TGTGCCAGCAGCGTAGACCAGCGGCGGCTCACAGATACGCAGTATTTT.

CDR3 residues: CSVEDRGRRFF. The CDR3, as DNA: TGCAGCGTTGAAGATCGTGGTAGGAGGTTCTTC. This chain uses TRBV29-1 with TRBJ2-1; D not resolved. V gave up 0 bases and J gave up 15 bases, with 12 bases separating them. Germline assignment: CDR1 SQVTM and CDR2 ANQGSEA. The CDR3 consists of 11 residues.

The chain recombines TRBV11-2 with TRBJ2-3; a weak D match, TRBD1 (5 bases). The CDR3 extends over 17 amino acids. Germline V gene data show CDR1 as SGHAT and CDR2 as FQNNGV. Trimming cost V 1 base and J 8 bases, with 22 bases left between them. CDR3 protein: CASSLAPLRAPDGTQYF. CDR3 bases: TGTGCCAGCAGCTTAGCCCCACTCAGGGCCCCTGATGGTACGCAGTATTTT. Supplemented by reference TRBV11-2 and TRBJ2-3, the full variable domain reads EAGVAQSPRYKIIEKRQSVAFWCNPISGHATLYWYQQILGQGPKLLIQFQNNGVVDDSQLPKDRFSAERLKGVDSTLKIQPAKLEDSAVYLCASSLAPLRAPDGTQYFGPGTRLTVL.

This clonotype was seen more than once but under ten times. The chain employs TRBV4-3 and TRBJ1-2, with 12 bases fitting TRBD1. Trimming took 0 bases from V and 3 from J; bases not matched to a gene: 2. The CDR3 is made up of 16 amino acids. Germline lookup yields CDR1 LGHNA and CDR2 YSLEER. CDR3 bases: TGCGCCAGCAGCCAAGATGGGACAGGGGGCTACTATGGCTACACCTTC. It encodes CASSQDGTGGYYGYTF.

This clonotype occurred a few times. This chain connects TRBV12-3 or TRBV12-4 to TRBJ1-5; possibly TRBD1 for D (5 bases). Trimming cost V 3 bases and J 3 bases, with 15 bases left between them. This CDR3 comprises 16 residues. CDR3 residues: CASSFWGLRNNQPQHF. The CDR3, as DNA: TGTGCCAGCAGTTTCTGGGGCTTAAGGAACAATCAGCCCCAGCATTTT.

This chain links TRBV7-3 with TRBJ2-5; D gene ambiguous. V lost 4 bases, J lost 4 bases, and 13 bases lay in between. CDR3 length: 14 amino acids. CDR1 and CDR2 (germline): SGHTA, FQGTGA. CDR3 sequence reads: CASSSDSKGETQYF. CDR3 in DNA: TGTGCCAGCAGCTCCGACTCAAAGGGAGAGACCCAGTACTTC.

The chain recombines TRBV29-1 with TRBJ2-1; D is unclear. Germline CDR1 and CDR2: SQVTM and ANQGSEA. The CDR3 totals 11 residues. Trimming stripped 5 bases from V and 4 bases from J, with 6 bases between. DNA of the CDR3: TGCAGCGTTTCCTTTTACAATGAGCAGTTCTTC. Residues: CSVSFYNEQFF.

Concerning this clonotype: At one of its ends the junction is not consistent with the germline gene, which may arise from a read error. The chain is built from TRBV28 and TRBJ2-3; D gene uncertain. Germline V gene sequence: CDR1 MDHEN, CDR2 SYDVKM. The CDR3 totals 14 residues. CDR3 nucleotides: TGTGCCATCAGTAGGGTAGGAGTCGCAGATACGCAGTATTTT. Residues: CAISRVGVADTQYF.

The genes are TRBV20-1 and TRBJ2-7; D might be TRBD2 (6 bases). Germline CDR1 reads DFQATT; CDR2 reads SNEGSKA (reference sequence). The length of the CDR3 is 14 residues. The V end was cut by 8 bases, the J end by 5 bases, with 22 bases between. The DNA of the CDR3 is TGCAGTACCAAAGGGAGGTCTCCAGGGAACGAGCAGTACTTC. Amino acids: CSTKGRSPGNEQYF.

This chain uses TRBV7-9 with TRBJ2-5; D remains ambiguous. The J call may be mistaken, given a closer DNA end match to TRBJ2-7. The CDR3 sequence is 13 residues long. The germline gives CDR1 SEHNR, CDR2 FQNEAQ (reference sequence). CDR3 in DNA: TGTGCCAGCAGCCCACGACTCCGCTACGAGCAGTACTTC. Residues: CASSPRLRYEQYF.